What follows are 29 T cell receptor beta chains derived from one specimen sequenced in a study of human T cells and chemical hapten exposure. Specified time point: patch test 2, 6 weeks after DPC sensitization. Treatment meaning: therapeutic diphenylcyclopropenone sensitization with weekly scalp DPC. TCRdb fed the RACE reads into MiXCR, producing one record per CDR3 protein. This table has over 70,000 distinct CDR3 sequences, more than 9% appearing once. Sequenced here: whole blood, sampled in connection with sensitization to the hapten diphenylcyclopropenone (DPC). These receptors all come from a young man with alopecia areata. Some clones in this sample may be carry-over from other donors' samples.

The chain recombines TRBV7-2 with TRBJ2-7; TRBD1 might be the D (7 bases). The germline gives CDR1 SGHTA, CDR2 FQGNSA. CDR3 length: 14 amino acids. The V end lost 5 bases, the J end lost 4 bases, and 15 bases lay between the germline ends. The CDR3 protein is CASSPAGGKYEQYF. CDR3 DNA: TGTGCCAGCAGCCCCGCAGGGGGGAAATACGAGCAGTACTTC.

The chain couples TRBV6-1 to TRBJ1-5; 7 bases map to TRBD1. This CDR3 spans 15 amino acids. Per germline, CDR1 MNHNS and CDR2 SASEGT. The ends lost 10 bases at V and 4 bases at J; junction bases unmatched: 13. The DNA of the CDR3 is TGTGCCACAAGAGAGGGACAGACCCGGAATCAGCCCCAGCATTTT. It encodes CATREGQTRNQPQHF.

This clonotype was counted between two and nine times. The chain uses TRBV4-1 and TRBJ2-7; perhaps TRBD1 as D (5 bases). The CDR3 covers 16 residues. Germline assignment: CDR1 MGHRA and CDR2 YSYEKL. Trimming stripped 4 bases from V and 3 bases from J, with 19 bases between. This CDR3 is CASSLQGSGLNYEQYF. Here the CDR3 DNA reads TGCGCCAGCAGCCTCCAGGGCTCGGGTCTCAACTACGAGCAGTACTTC.

This clonotype came up a few times. In nucleotides, the CDR3 is TGCGCCAGCAGCTCGCGACGGGTGGGGGAGCTGTTTTTT. Translating it yields CASSSRRVGELFF. The rearrangement links TRBV4-1 to TRBJ2-2; D not resolved. V lost 5 bases and J lost 8, with 12 bases in between. Germline V gene sequence: CDR1 MGHRA, CDR2 YSYEKL. CDR3 size: 13 residues.

This clonotype was seen at least ten times. The chain is built from TRBV7-3 and TRBJ2-3; D gene ambiguous. Germline V gene lookup returns CDR1 SGHTA and CDR2 FQGTGA. This CDR3 has 12 residues. Trimming stripped 8 bases from V and 3 bases from J, with 9 bases between. The CDR3 nucleotides read TGTGCCAGCGGGATTGATACAGATACGCAGTATTTT. Translating it yields CASGIDTDTQYF.

This clonotype was detected many times. The CDR3 spells CATSGGGEQYV. CDR3 sequence (DNA): TGTGCCACCAGCGGGGGGGGAGAGCAGTACGTC. The J gene is TRBJ2-7, the V gene TRBV15; 7 bases match TRBD2. Germline-derived CDR1 and CDR2 are LNHNV and YYDKDF (reference sequence). The J segment lost 7 bases and the V segment lost 5 bases, leaving 2 bases of the junction unmatched. This CDR3 has 11 residues.

A few counts support this clonotype. The chain employs TRBV11-2 and TRBJ2-3, with D perhaps TRBD2 (7 bases). V was pared by 2 bases and J by 2 bases, with 11 bases between. The germline CDR1 and CDR2 sequences are SGHAT and FQNNGV. The CDR3 covers 15 residues. DNA for the CDR3: TGTGCCAGCAGCTTAAGGGGGGGAACCACAGATACGCAGTATTTT. Its protein is CASSLRGGTTDTQYF.

At least ten counts were recorded for this clonotype. The chain has TRBV11-2 and TRBJ2-3; D not resolved. The CDR3 extends over 13 amino acids. Germline loops: CDR1 SGHAT, CDR2 FQNNGV. The germline V and J ends were trimmed by 1 base and 5 bases, with 7 bases remaining between them. CDR3: CASSLGARDTQYF. CDR3 DNA sequence: TGTGCCAGCAGCTTAGGGGCTAGAGATACGCAGTATTTT.

The V gene is TRBV7-9, the J gene TRBJ1-2, with no clear D. V shed 0 bases and J shed 7 bases, with 12 bases lying between them. The CDR3 runs 14 residues. Germline CDR1 SEHNR, CDR2 FQNEAQ (reference sequence). The CDR3 DNA reads TGTGCCAGCAGCTTAGCGAAGGCCCTGGCTGGCTACACCTTC. Amino acid sequence: CASSLAKALAGYTF.

The gene calls are TRBV3-1 and TRBJ1-1; the D gene is possibly TRBD1 (6 bases). The germline V gene has CDR1 LGHDT and CDR2 YNNKEL (reference sequence). The CDR3 is 18 amino acids. Trimming stripped 2 bases from V and 1 base from J, with 20 bases between. The CDR3 here is CASSQPTFPGHKNTEAFF. Written as DNA, the CDR3 is TGTGCCAGCAGCCAACCAACGTTCCCGGGACACAAGAACACTGAAGCTTTCTTT.

V usage is TRBV29-1 and J usage is TRBJ1-5; perhaps TRBD1 as D (5 bases). The CDR3 is 14 amino acids. Trimming pared 5 bases from V and 0 bases from J, leaving 11 bases between. The germline gives CDR1 SQVTM, CDR2 ANQGSEA. For the CDR3, the DNA is TGCAGCGTTTTAGGGACCGATAGCAATCAGCCCCAGCATTTT. It translates to CSVLGTDSNQPQHF.

This clonotype appeared many times. The chain carries TRBV27 and TRBJ1-1; the D is unclear. V gave up 0 bases and J gave up 1 base, with 3 bases separating them. The CDR3 contains 13 residues. The germline V gene encodes CDR1 MNHEY and CDR2 SMNVEV (reference sequence). In DNA form, the CDR3 reads TGTGCCAGCAGTTTATCTGAGAACACTGAAGCTTTCTTT. Its protein product is CASSLSENTEAFF.

This clonotype was observed a few times. The chain employs TRBV19 and TRBJ2-7, with 8 bases lining up with TRBD1. V lost 6 bases to trimming and J lost 3 bases; unmatched junction nucleotides: 7. The CDR3 is 14 residues long. Germline CDR1 is LNHDA and CDR2 is SQIVND (reference sequence). The CDR3 here is CASSHGQGSYEQYF. CDR3 DNA: TGTGCCAGTAGCCACGGACAGGGCAGCTACGAGCAGTACTTC.

The genes are TRBV7-9 and TRBJ1-1; D may be TRBD1 (5 bases). Trimming cost V 4 bases and J 5 bases, with 17 bases left between them. Germline CDR1 and CDR2: SEHNR and FQNEAQ (reference sequence). The CDR3 consists of 15 residues. Here the CDR3 DNA reads TGTGCCAGCAGCTGGGGGGATTTGAGGAGGACTGAAGCTTTCTTT. As protein: CASSWGDLRRTEAFF.

This clonotype was observed a few times. The chain combines TRBV27 with TRBJ1-6, with unresolved D. This CDR3 comprises 15 residues. CDR1 MNHEY and CDR2 SMNVEV come from the germline V gene (reference sequence). Trimming took 5 bases from V and 7 from J, leaving 15 bases between them. DNA for the CDR3: TGTGCCAGCAGTATCCCAACAGAGCCGAATTCACCCCTCCACTTT. As protein: CASSIPTEPNSPLHF.

In its sample, this clonotype was seen many times. The chain links TRBV6-6 to TRBJ2-2; D unresolved. This CDR3 is 14 amino acids long. CDR1 is MNHNY, CDR2 SVGAGI, per germline (reference sequence). Trimming took off 6 bases at V and 1 base at J, with 9 bases between the two ends. The CDR3 coding sequence is TGTGCCAGCAGGAACGTAGGGAACACCGGGGAGCTGTTTTTT. It translates to CASRNVGNTGELFF.

There are many counts of this clonotype. V gene TRBV6-6 combines with J gene TRBJ2-3; D is undetermined. V lost 2 bases, J lost 1 base, and 7 bases lay in between. The CDR3 runs 14 residues. Germline V gene data show CDR1 as MNHNY and CDR2 as SVGAGI (reference sequence). CDR3 in DNA: TGTGCCAGCAGTTACAGTCCGCGCACAGATACGCAGTATTTT. The encoded protein is CASSYSPRTDTQYF.

V and J are TRBV19 and TRBJ2-5; 11 bases are shared with TRBD1. Germline CDR1 is LNHDA and CDR2 is SQIVND (reference sequence). The CDR3 length is 15 residues. Germline trimming cut 5 bases from V and 7 bases from J; bases unmatched to any gene: 9. The CDR3 loop is CASSADRGQEVTQYF. For the CDR3, the DNA is TGTGCCAGTAGTGCGGACAGGGGGCAGGAGGTGACCCAGTACTTC.

The rearrangement uses TRBV7-3 and TRBJ2-3, with D tentatively TRBD1 (6 bases). The germline CDR1 and CDR2 sequences are SGHTA and FQGTGA. V lost 3 bases to trimming and J lost 2 bases, with 9 bases between them. This CDR3 has 14 amino acids. CDR3 amino acids: CASSLDRYTDTQYF. The CDR3 DNA reads TGTGCCAGCAGCTTGGACAGATACACAGATACGCAGTATTTT.

V and J are TRBV21-1 and TRBJ2-5. TRBV21-1 is annotated as a pseudogene. CDR3 length: 12 residues. The CDR3 DNA sequence: TGTGCCAGCAAAGATGAAAAGGAGACCCAGTACTTC. This codes for CASKDEKETQYF.

The chain couples TRBV7-9 to TRBJ1-1; D gene unclear. The germline V gene encodes CDR1 SEHNR and CDR2 FQNEAQ (reference sequence). The V and J ends lost 2 bases and 5 bases respectively, with 6 bases between them. This CDR3 region has 12 residues. The CDR3 bases are TGTGCCAGCAGCTTACTCTATACTGAAGCTTTCTTT. Translation: CASSLLYTEAFF.

This clonotype was observed many times. The chain carries TRBV11-2 and TRBJ2-1; D is uncertain. V was cut by 1 base and J by 2 bases, with 6 bases left in between. The CDR3 runs to 14 residues. Per the germline V gene, CDR1 is SGHAT and CDR2 is FQNNGV. CDR3 protein: CASSLGGAYNEQFF. For the CDR3, the DNA is TGTGCCAGCAGCTTAGGCGGAGCCTACAATGAGCAGTTCTTC.

The V and J genes are TRBV6-5 and TRBJ2-1; the D call may be TRBD1 or TRBD2 (5 bases each). Germline CDR1 reads MNHEY; CDR2 reads SVGAGI. V shed 8 bases and J shed 4 bases, with 18 bases lying between them. The CDR3 sequence is 15 residues long. The CDR3 DNA reads TGTGCCAGCGGCGTCACGGGGCAGAAATACAATGAGCAGTTCTTC. Amino acids: CASGVTGQKYNEQFF.

This rearrangement joins TRBV7-9 to TRBJ1-2; the D gene is possibly TRBD1 (5 bases). This CDR3 region has 14 residues. Germline V CDR1 and CDR2: SEHNR, FQNEAQ (reference sequence). V gave up 1 base and J gave up 8 bases, with 14 bases separating them. The CDR3 sequence: CASSLGKGESGYTF. CDR3 DNA: TGTGCCAGCAGCTTAGGTAAAGGGGAGTCCGGCTACACCTTC.

This clonotype was seen at least ten times. The rearrangement joins TRBV7-3 to TRBJ2-4; D is possibly TRBD2 (5 bases). V dropped 0 bases and J dropped 8 bases, with 8 bases sitting between them. This CDR3 is built from 13 residues. Germline V lookup: CDR1 SGHTA, CDR2 FQGTGA. The DNA for the CDR3 is TGTGCCAGCAGCTTAACCCCCGGGGACATTCAGTACTTC. It encodes CASSLTPGDIQYF.

This clonotype appeared many times. This chain links TRBV11-2 with TRBJ1-2; D not resolved. Trimming shortened V by 5 bases and J by 4 bases, and 5 bases separated the two germline ends. Germline lookup yields CDR1 SGHAT and CDR2 FQNNGV. The CDR3 sequence is 11 residues long. CDR3 in DNA: TGTGCCAGCAGCGACACCTATGGCTACACCTTC. Its protein product is CASSDTYGYTF.

This clonotype has just a few counts. J is TRBJ2-2 and V is TRBV10-2; TRBD1 is a possible D gene (6 bases). Germline V gives CDR1 WSHSY, CDR2 SAAADI. This CDR3 contains 14 residues. The ends were cut back, 8 bases at V and 2 bases at J, with 12 bases in the middle. The CDR3 DNA is TGCGCCAGCGGGACAATTTTAAACACCGGGGAGCTGTTTTTT. Protein sequence: CASGTILNTGELFF.

The chain couples TRBV6-2 or TRBV6-3 to TRBJ2-5; D gene uncertain. The CDR3 consists of 11 residues. Germline lookup yields CDR1 MNHEY and CDR2 SVGEGT. The ends were cut back, 8 bases at V and 5 bases at J, with 9 bases in the middle. CDR3: CASGASETQYF. As DNA, the CDR3 is TGTGCCAGCGGAGCCTCTGAGACCCAGTACTTC.

This clonotype has only a few counts. The V gene is TRBV5-5, the J gene TRBJ1-1; 12 nucleotides align to TRBD1. The germline V gene encodes CDR1 SGHKS and CDR2 YYEKEE (reference sequence). The CDR3 has 14 residues. Trimming removed 3 bases from V and 4 bases from J; junction bases left unmatched: 1. CDR3 in amino acids: CASSWDRGPTEAFF. CDR3 in DNA: TGTGCCAGCAGCTGGGACAGGGGGCCCACTGAAGCTTTCTTT.